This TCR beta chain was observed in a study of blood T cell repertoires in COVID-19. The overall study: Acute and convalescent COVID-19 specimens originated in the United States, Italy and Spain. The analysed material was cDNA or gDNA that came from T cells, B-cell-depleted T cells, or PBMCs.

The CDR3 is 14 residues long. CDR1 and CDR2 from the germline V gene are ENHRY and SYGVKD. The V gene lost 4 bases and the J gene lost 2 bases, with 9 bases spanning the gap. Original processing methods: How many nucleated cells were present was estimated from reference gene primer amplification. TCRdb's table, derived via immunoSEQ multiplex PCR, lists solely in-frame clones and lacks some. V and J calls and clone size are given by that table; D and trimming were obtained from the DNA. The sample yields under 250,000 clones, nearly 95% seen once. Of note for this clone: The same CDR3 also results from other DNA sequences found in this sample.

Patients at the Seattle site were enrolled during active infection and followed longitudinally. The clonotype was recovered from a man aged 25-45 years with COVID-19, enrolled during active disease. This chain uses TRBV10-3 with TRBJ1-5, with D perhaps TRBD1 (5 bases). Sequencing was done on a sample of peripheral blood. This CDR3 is CAISVGGGNQPQHF. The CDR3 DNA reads TGTGCCATCAGTGTGGGGGGAGGCAATCAGCCCCAGCATTTT.